This record looks at one T cell receptor beta chain sequence and its context. What it recognizes is unknown. Data came from immunoSEQ multiplex PCR; TCRdb stores just in-frame clones and leaves some out. The table records around 87,000 clones, approximately 90% of them present only once. This sample was taken from a study of siplizumab effects on memory and regulatory T cells. The study, taken as a whole, reports: Memory T cells appeared less diverse than naive cells, which seemed to contribute substantially to alloresponse. Whether the proliferating Tregs (from siplizumab cultures) were suppressive was not confirmed. Siplizumab significantly lowered the alloreactive sequences that could be traced to unstimulated CD4+ memory cells.

This clonotype was obtained from a human donor in good health. The sequenced sample consisted of CD4+ T cells sorted from blood.

CDR3 DNA sequence: TGTGCCTGGAGCCACCTCTATAGCAATCAGCCCCAGCATTTT. Protein product: CAWSHLYSNQPQHF. The chain employs TRBV30 and TRBJ1-5; D gene ambiguous. CDR1 and CDR2 (germline): GTSNPN, SVGIG (reference sequence). V lost 3 bases to trimming and J lost 0 bases, with 9 bases between them. The CDR3 contains 14 residues.